The entry below gives a single T cell receptor beta chain sequence along with its context. There is no known antigen for this receptor. The sample holds no much larger clone one base away, and base qualities are not on file. The germline V gene (reference sequence) gives CDR1 as SEHNR and CDR2 as FQNEAQ. The CDR3 numbers 13 residues from cysteine through phenylalanine. The read is trimmed to its CDR3 DNA, 39 bases read in frame from base 1. Trimming at the junction amounts to 2 bases on V and 0 bases on J, and the germline ends lie 4 bases apart. The data derive from a study of cytomegalovirus exposure and HLA in healthy donors (TCRdb year 2017). Some background on the complete study: According to an earlier analysis of 550 to 700 of the donors, some 170 million T cells yielded roughly 110 million unique TCR beta sequences and approximately 280 Gb of sequence data. An early release covering just under 650 HLA-typed donors comprised approximately 290 gigabases of sequencing data and some 79 million unique TCR sequences. The genetic ancestry cluster associated with self-reported Caucasian donors included over 80% of the roughly 400 genotyped donors. The study was designed to test whether signatures of past pathogen exposure could be identified by cataloging public T cell receptors. The T cell repertoires of around 730 subjects were profiled by immunosequencing and related to cytomegalovirus serostatus. Along with the approximately 650-subject first cohort, a separate validation cohort of approximately 110 different subjects was used. The study combined high-throughput TCR immunosequencing, statistical association of individual TCRs with disease status, and machine learning to predict cytomegalovirus infection status. A later analysis re-analyzed previously published TCR beta repertoires from roughly 630 donors and added high-resolution HLA genotyping to study TCR occurrence patterns. Rather than using new phenotypic data, the later analysis identified candidate immune exposures from TCR beta sequences and from how often those sequences occurred across donors. In an earlier analysis of 587 of the donors, high-throughput TCR beta sequencing was used to judge whether each TCR beta V gene segment behaved as functional or pseudogenic. Donor age, sex, ethnicity and CMV serostatus were compiled alongside the repertoire data. A later genetic analysis used genome-wide SNP genotypes for about 60% of the roughly 670 donors, treating that subset as a discovery cohort. Every repertoire in the discovery cohort had been generated on one and the same sequencing platform. Class I and class II HLA loci were covered by the typing at four-digit resolution. Typing coverage differed by locus: A, B, C, DRB1 and DQB1 were typed in roughly 620-630 donors, DQA1 in about 500, DPA1 in 600 to 610, and DPB1 in approximately 450. Several DR-DQ haplotypes were handled as single units for association and clustering because linkage in the cohort was strong. On average, 235,054 unique TCR beta nucleotide sequences were sequenced per donor among 398 genotyped donors of the cohort, with approximately 18% of those sequences being non-productive. Beyond this particular receptor, the publication reports: When HLA alleles, especially DR and DQ, strongly co-occurred, attributing TCR associations to individual alleles was difficult. A later genetic analysis reported fewer N-insertions in productive TCRs among donors in an Asian-associated ancestry cluster than the roughly 700-donor mean. Some IMGT-functional V segments, including TRBV6-2 and TRBV6-3, could not be told apart with the 87-base-pair reads, so those segments were excluded. The classifier was reported to diagnose cytomegalovirus status with high specificity and sensitivity in both the original cohort and the validation cohort. A cluster of highly shared sequence variants was judged likely to be a technical artifact of the sequencing pipeline. A further reported finding was that TCR beta sequences accurately predicted the HLA-A and HLA-B alleles for most subjects in the first cohort. The study gave a list of over 150 TCR beta chains associated with cytomegalovirus. In a later genetic analysis, a missense DCLRE1C variant was associated with V-gene and J-gene trimming of TCR beta chains, and the association was replicated in an independent cohort. While some public TCRs were present in many individuals, most TCR sequences turned up only very rarely across donors. In a later analysis, most CMV-associated TCR beta chains were found to appear HLA-restricted, with HLA associations seemingly driven largely by CMV exposure. In an earlier analysis of roughly 560 of the donors, most TCR beta V segments were observed in productive rearrangements about 87% or about 30% of the time, broadly matching IMGT annotations. In a later analysis, HLA-associated TCR beta chains were found to be more clonally expanded and to have lower generation probabilities than equally common non-associated chains. The only immune exposure information available for the cohort was CMV serostatus. Linkage disequilibrium might explain the correlated functional status among segregating V segments, but an unknown experimental factor could not be excluded. In a later analysis, 16,951 TCR beta sequences were associated with specific HLA alleles at a false discovery rate of 0.05. Because some donors lacked HLA typing at each locus, the association tests relied only on the typed subset. The cohort was sequenced for TCR beta chains only, and without alpha or paired-chain data the features that could be detected were limited. The authors suggested that the approach could potentially be extended to other disease states and immunological phenotypes. In vitro tests confirmed that a few of the cytomegalovirus-associated TCR beta chains recognize cytomegalovirus antigens. Sequencing depth was assumed to be roughly uniform across donors in the presence/absence analyses, though that assumption may not hold. In a later analysis, the rate of TCR association differed among HLA loci, with DRB1 alleles having the most associated TCRs and HLA-C alleles having the fewest. Several of the top co-occurrence clusters appeared to be linked to parvovirus B19, influenza, CMV and Epstein-Barr virus, according to a later analysis. Because counts were too low, fewer than 20 rarely observed V segments, including chromosome 9 orphons, were excluded from the earlier analysis of a few hundred of the donors.

The cohort was made up of about 670 healthy bone marrow donors. Cohort members were all nominally healthy when sampled, although unrecorded immune exposures were likely present. The donor was CMV seropositive and was included in the group of approximately 300 seropositive cohort members. Each donor provided a peripheral blood sample, and peripheral blood mononuclear cells were used for TCR beta sequencing. The Qiagen DNeasy Blood Extraction Kit was used to extract genomic DNA from the blood cell samples. Libraries were built with the immunoSEQ multiplex PCR assay. For the multiplex PCR, a mixture combining 60 forward primers for TCR Vbeta segments and 13 reverse primers for TCR Jbeta segments was used. The CDR3 region of rearranged TCR beta genes was amplified from genomic DNA with a multiplex PCR assay. The Illumina HiSeq System was used to sequence the amplified TCR beta libraries as 87-base-pair reads. The authors' analysis ran thus. A later analysis counted around 72 million unique TCR beta chains across the 670 or so repertoires, and 9.5 million to 11 million of these chains were shared by at least two donors. A nearest-neighbor algorithm error-corrected the raw reads and collapsed the reads into unique sequences, merging closely related sequences to remove PCR and sequencing errors. V, D and J gene segments were assigned by aligning CDR3 sequences to IMGT reference sequences. For a sequence to be retained, a match of at least six nucleotides was required to both a V gene segment and a J gene segment. A rearrangement counted as productive if the CDR3 had no stop codons and remained in frame with V and J, and every other rearrangement counted as non-productive. Following IMGT convention, CDR3 was defined as the stretch from the second conserved V-encoded cysteine to the conserved J-encoded phenylalanine. The earlier analysis of a few hundred of the donors excluded sequences that lacked an unambiguous match to a single V gene segment. An earlier analysis of 500 to 600 of the donors classified V segments as functional when productive rearrangements were above 56.7% and as segregating when the standard deviation between donors was above 5%. To diagnose cytomegalovirus status from the catalog of TCR beta chain sequences, a statistical classification framework was built. In a later analysis, V and J genes were assigned by comparing TCR nucleotide sequences against IMGT/GENE-DB human TR gene sequences. The TCRdist pipeline was used in a later analysis to assign CDR3 sequences and most-parsimonious VDJ recombination scenarios. A later analysis defined each TCR beta chain by its CDR3 amino acid sequence plus V-gene family, and excluded reads lacking a unique V-gene family. To address suspected cross-contamination and a sequencing artifact, a later analysis removed 550 to 750 highly shared, low-generation-probability nucleotide sequences. A later analysis calculated a clonal expansion index for each public chain from normalized within-repertoire ranks of inferred template counts. Generation probabilities in a later analysis came from a VDJ recombination model fitted to out-of-frame rearrangements, and those results were checked against IGoR. In a later analysis, TCR-TCR, TCR-HLA and TCR-CMV co-occurrence was scored with hypergeometric tests, and a repertoire-size bias correction was applied to TCR pairs. False discovery rates were estimated in a later analysis by permuting HLA or CMV assignments 20 times. In a later analysis, co-occurring TCRs were grouped using DBSCAN, and TCRdist sequence similarity was added for clustering within HLA-allele-positive subsets. Repertoires with fewer than 30,000 or more than 120,000 public chains were left out of co-occurrence clustering, as were four to six repertoires with anomalous nucleotide sharing. As stored in TCRdb, this immuneACCESS dataset retains in-frame rearrangements with V and J assigned. A fraction of the clones does not appear; measured against another copy, unresolved V genes explain less than half of the discrepancy, and the remainder lacks a known reason. V and J calls and clone size come straight from that table; D and trimming were deduced from the DNA. Here the sample has 100,000 to 140,000 clones; 74% occur a single time. Of the sample, around 13% falls within the top ten clones.

The receptor was derived from a woman aged 40-49 years in good health and CMV-seropositive. The sample comprised PBMCs. The rearranged chain carries TRBV7-9 and TRBJ1-1; a confident D gene designation cannot be given. The CDR3 corresponds to CASSLTLNTEAFF. The DNA sequence reads TGTGCCAGCAGCTTAACTCTGAACACTGAAGCTTTCTTT.